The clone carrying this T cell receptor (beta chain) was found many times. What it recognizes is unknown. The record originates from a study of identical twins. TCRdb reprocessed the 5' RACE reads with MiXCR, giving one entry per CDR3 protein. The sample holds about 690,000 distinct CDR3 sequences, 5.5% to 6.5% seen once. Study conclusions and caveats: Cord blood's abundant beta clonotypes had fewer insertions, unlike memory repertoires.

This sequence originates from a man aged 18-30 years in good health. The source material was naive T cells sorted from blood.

CDR3 amino acids: CASSLALNKNTGELFF. The CDR3 DNA sequence: TGCGCCAGCAGCTTGGCCCTAAACAAGAACACCGGGGAGCTGTTTTTT. The J gene is TRBJ2-2, the V gene TRBV5-1; D is ambiguous. Trimming stripped 0 bases from V and 1 base from J, with 10 bases between. The germline CDR1 and CDR2 sequences are SGHRS and YFSETQ. The CDR3 length is 16 residues.